Each of the 29 T cell receptor beta chains below was sequenced from the same sample in a study of shared clonotypes between healthy human individuals. Using immunoSEQ multiplex PCR, the repertoire was profiled, and TCRdb retains in-frame clones only, with some absent. The sample lists approximately 1,500,000 clones, 95% to 97% seen once, with approximately 1.1% in the top ten. Sequencing was performed on naive CD4+ T cells sorted from blood. As for subset: CD45RA+ positively selected. The receptors come from a man aged 25-45 years in good health.

This chain links TRBV18 with TRBJ2-2; maybe TRBD2 (6 bases). This CDR3 region has 15 residues. The V end was cut by 2 bases, the J end by 6 bases, with 13 bases between. Germline assignment: CDR1 KGHSH and CDR2 LQKENI. The CDR3 DNA follows: TGTGCCAGCTCACCAGGGACTGGAAGACCCGGGGAGCTGTTTTTT. It encodes CASSPGTGRPGELFF.

This chain links TRBV23-1 with TRBJ2-5; TRBD2 agrees at 11 bases. TRBV23-1 is recorded as an ORF, its role being uncertain. J gave up 4 bases and V 0 bases, and 4 bases lay outside the gene matches. The CDR3 has 16 residues. In DNA form, the CDR3 reads TGCGCCAGCAGTCAATCTAGCGGGAGGGCCGGAGAGACCCAGTACTTC. It is translated as CASSQSSGRAGETQYF.

The table lists this clone with a count of one. The chain has TRBV11-2 and TRBJ1-1; D gene uncertain. In germline, CDR1 is SGHAT, CDR2 FQNNGV. V was shortened by 3 bases and J by 6 bases, with 11 bases between the two germline ends. CDR3 length: 13 amino acids. CDR3 nucleotides: TGTGCCAGCAGCTTTGACCCTCGTCCTGAAGCTTTCTTT. Its protein is CASSFDPRPEAFF.

The chain uses TRBV5-1 and TRBJ2-5; 8 positions agree with TRBD1. V lost 3 bases, J lost 4 bases, and 5 bases stayed unmatched. In germline, CDR1 is SGHRS, CDR2 YFSETQ. This CDR3 contains 14 residues. DNA of the CDR3: TGCGCCAGCAGCTCCCAGGGGGCTGGAGAGACCCAGTACTTC. Translating it yields CASSSQGAGETQYF. The full variable domain, rest sourced from reference TRBV5-1 and TRBJ2-5, is KAGVTQTPRYLIKTRGQQVTLSCSPISGHRSVSWYQQTPGQGLQFLFEYFSETQRNKGNFPGRFSGRQFSNSRSEMNVSTLELGDSALYLCASSSQGAGETQYFGPGTRLLVL.

V gene TRBV15 combines with J gene TRBJ2-4, with D possibly being TRBD1 (6 bases). Trimming took off 7 bases at V and 3 bases at J, with 13 bases between the two ends. The CDR3 covers 14 residues. CDR1 is LNHNV, CDR2 YYDKDF, per germline (reference sequence). The CDR3 spells CATTPMDSKNIQYF. CDR3 sequence (DNA): TGTGCCACCACCCCAATGGACAGCAAAAACATTCAGTACTTC.

The J gene is TRBJ2-5, the V gene TRBV5-1, with 7 nucleotides matching TRBD2. This CDR3 has 18 residues. V shed 0 bases and J 0 bases; nucleotides not matched to a gene: 11. CDR1 and CDR2 (germline): SGHRS, YFSETQ. DNA of the CDR3: TGCGCCAGCAGCTTGGCCGTACCGTGGGACTACAACCAAGAGACCCAGTACTTC. This translates into CASSLAVPWDYNQETQYF.

The chain carries TRBV5-1 and TRBJ2-3; 15 nucleotides align to TRBD2. The CDR3 is 18 residues long. J lost 5 bases, V lost 3 bases, and 10 bases had no gene match. Germline V gene lookup returns CDR1 SGHRS and CDR2 YFSETQ. In DNA, the CDR3 is TGCGCCAGCAGCTCAGGACTAGCGGGAGGGCCTGAGGGAGATACGCAGTATTTT. Its protein is CASSSGLAGGPEGDTQYF.

CDR3 sequence: CASSYEFKETQYF. Written as DNA, the CDR3 is TGTGCCAGCAGTTATGAGTTTAAAGAGACCCAGTACTTC. V usage is TRBV6-6 and J usage is TRBJ2-5; the D is unclear. V lost 3 bases and J lost 3, with 8 bases in between. Looked up from germline, CDR1 is MNHNY and CDR2 is SVGAGI (reference sequence). The CDR3 has 13 residues.

The chain couples TRBV27 to TRBJ1-5, with D possibly TRBD1 on 6 matching bases. Germline V gene sequence: CDR1 MNHEY, CDR2 SMNVEV (reference sequence). The CDR3 is made up of 17 amino acids. V was shortened by 6 bases and J by 2 bases, with 20 bases between the two germline ends. The CDR3 loop reads CASRYRDGIGGNQPQHF. Here the CDR3 DNA reads TGTGCCAGCAGGTACAGGGACGGGATCGGAGGCAATCAGCCCCAGCATTTT.

V usage is TRBV30 and J usage is TRBJ1-1; 7 nucleotides align to TRBD1. CDR1 is GTSNPN, CDR2 SVGIG, per germline (reference sequence). The CDR3 consists of 14 residues. V lost 1 base and J lost 11; bases outside the gene matches: 13. CDR3 in DNA: TGTGCCTGGAGTGCCGGGACAGACCTCGGGGGCGCTTTCTTT. Its protein product is CAWSAGTDLGGAFF.

V usage is TRBV11-2 and J usage is TRBJ2-7; D assignment may be TRBD1 or TRBD2 (5 bases each). Germline CDR1 reads SGHAT; CDR2 reads FQNNGV. The CDR3 totals 17 residues. V lost 1 base and J 2 bases, leaving 18 bases between the germline ends. This CDR3 is CASSLAALRQTTYEQYF. Written as DNA, the CDR3 is TGTGCCAGCAGCTTAGCCGCTCTCCGACAGACTACCTACGAGCAGTACTTC.

The rearrangement joins TRBV19 to TRBJ1-2; D is unclear. This CDR3 contains 12 residues. Germline CDR1 reads LNHDA; CDR2 reads SQIVND (reference sequence). Deletions cut 7 bases from V and 3 bases from J, with 9 bases between. DNA for the CDR3: TGTGCCAGTATCTCCGGAGACTATGGCTACACCTTC. It translates to CASISGDYGYTF.

The chain links TRBV10-3 to TRBJ2-7; the match to TRBD1 covers 7 bases. Per the germline V gene, CDR1 is ENHRY and CDR2 is SYGVKD. CDR3 length: 14 amino acids. The ends lost 7 bases at V and 0 bases at J; junction bases unmatched: 6. Written as DNA, the CDR3 is TGTGCCATCAACCGGGACAGCAGCTCCTACGAGCAGTACTTC. Protein sequence: CAINRDSSSYEQYF.

The chain joins TRBV11-3 to TRBJ1-1; perhaps TRBD1 as D (5 bases). V lost 3 bases, J lost 11 bases, and 13 bases lay in between. The CDR3 consists of 12 residues. From germline, CDR1 is SGHNT and CDR2 YENEEA. CDR3 protein: CASSFSGGLAFF. CDR3 bases: TGTGCCAGCAGCTTCAGTGGGGGATTGGCTTTCTTT.

The chain links TRBV28 to TRBJ2-7; 7 bases agree with TRBD2. This CDR3 is built from 12 residues. V shed 6 bases, J shed 9 bases, and the junction held 8 bases outside the gene matches. Germline CDR1 is MDHEN and CDR2 is SYDVKM. The CDR3 is CASSLTRGGQYF. The CDR3 coding sequence is TGTGCCAGCAGCCTTACTCGCGGGGGGCAGTACTTC.

This chain links TRBV29-1 with TRBJ2-1; TRBD2 matches at 11 bases. The CDR3 sequence is 15 residues long. V dropped 3 bases and J dropped 7; count of bases not matched to a gene: 8. Germline CDR1 SQVTM, CDR2 ANQGSEA. For the CDR3, the DNA is TGCAGCGTTGAGTTACTAGCGGGAGTTGGAAATGAGCAGTTCTTC. It is translated as CSVELLAGVGNEQFF.

The chain is built from TRBV19 and TRBJ1-5; weak D call: TRBD1 (6 bases). The germline gives CDR1 LNHDA, CDR2 SQIVND (reference sequence). The CDR3 loop spans 14 amino acids. V dropped 5 bases and J dropped 2 bases, with 10 bases sitting between them. CDR3 nucleotide sequence: TGTGCCAGTAGTGCACCAGGGGGCAATCAGCCCCAGCATTTT. Encoded protein: CASSAPGGNQPQHF.

The chain joins TRBV10-3 to TRBJ2-5; D may be TRBD1 (5 bases). This CDR3 is built from 17 residues. Germline V gene lookup returns CDR1 ENHRY and CDR2 SYGVKD. With 4 bases removed from V and 4 bases from J, the gap between germline ends came to 22 bases. CDR3 sequence: CAISVVRVTQIRETQYF. CDR3 nucleotides: TGTGCCATCAGTGTAGTCAGGGTCACGCAAATTAGAGAGACCCAGTACTTC.

The chain is built from TRBV19 and TRBJ2-5, with 7 bases that match TRBD2. This CDR3 is built from 12 residues. In germline, CDR1 is LNHDA, CDR2 SQIVND (reference sequence). J gave up 7 bases and V 4 bases, and 3 bases lay outside the gene matches. CDR3: CASSTPGGTQYF. CDR3 sequence (DNA): TGTGCCAGTAGTACCCCGGGGGGGACCCAGTACTTC.

CDR3 DNA: TGTGCCAGCAGCTCGGGACGACTAGCGGGAGACGTTACAGATACGCAGTATTTT. This encodes CASSSGRLAGDVTDTQYF. The V and J genes are TRBV11-2 and TRBJ2-3; 12 nucleotides agree with TRBD2. This CDR3 contains 18 residues. Per the germline V gene, CDR1 is SGHAT and CDR2 is FQNNGV. V shed 4 bases, J shed 3 bases, and the junction held 11 bases outside the gene matches. Full variable domain (rest looked up from reference TRBV11-2 and TRBJ2-3): EAGVAQSPRYKIIEKRQSVAFWCNPISGHATLYWYQQILGQGPKLLIQFQNNGVVDDSQLPKDRFSAERLKGVDSTLKIQPAKLEDSAVYLCASSSGRLAGDVTDTQYFGPGTRLTVL.

This chain links TRBV6-5 with TRBJ1-2, with TRBD1 as a possible D gene (5 bases). CDR1 is MNHEY, CDR2 SVGAGI, per germline. The CDR3 runs 15 residues. Trimming shortened V by 0 bases and J by 4 bases, and 12 bases separated the two germline ends. CDR3 coding DNA: TGTGCCAGCAGTTACTCGTCGGCGGGACTCTATGGCTACACCTTC. This sequence encodes CASSYSSAGLYGYTF.

The chain combines TRBV15 with TRBJ2-5; 8 nucleotides align to TRBD1. CDR1 is LNHNV and CDR2 is YYDKDF in the germline V gene (reference sequence). The CDR3 length is 15 residues. J gave up 2 bases and V 1 base, and 3 bases lay outside the gene matches. The CDR3 here is CATSRARTGQETQYF. In nucleotides, the CDR3 is TGTGCCACCAGCAGAGCAAGGACAGGGCAAGAGACCCAGTACTTC.

The V call is TRBV4-3, the J call TRBJ2-2; D is uncertain. Germline V CDR1 and CDR2: LGHNA, YSLEER. CDR3 length: 14 amino acids. V was cut by 2 bases and J by 1 base, with 5 bases left in between. This CDR3 is CASSQWQNTGELFF. DNA of the CDR3: TGCGCCAGCAGCCAATGGCAGAACACCGGGGAGCTGTTTTTT.

This chain connects TRBV6-5 to TRBJ1-2; D remains unclear. Between the trimmed V and J ends, which lost 5 bases and 4 bases, there was a span of 14 bases. CDR3 length: 14 residues. CDR1 MNHEY and CDR2 SVGAGI come from the germline V gene. This chain's CDR3 is CASSPDRNVYGYTF. The CDR3, as DNA: TGTGCCAGCAGTCCCGACCGCAACGTCTATGGCTACACCTTC.

In nucleotides, the CDR3 is TGTGCCAGCAGTTTACGGTTGGACTCGGGCAGGGGACATACGCAGTATTTT. Protein: CASSLRLDSGRGHTQYF. The J gene is TRBJ2-3, the V gene TRBV28; the D gene is possibly TRBD1 (6 bases). This CDR3 has 17 residues. Germline lookup yields CDR1 MDHEN and CDR2 SYDVKM. Deletions cut 2 bases from V and 7 bases from J, with 22 bases between.

The count of this clone is one. This rearrangement joins TRBV5-4 to TRBJ1-1; D remains ambiguous. The germline V and J ends were trimmed by 0 bases and 0 bases, with 9 bases remaining between them. This CDR3 contains 15 residues. Looked up from germline, CDR1 is SGHNT and CDR2 is YYREEE (reference sequence). Written as DNA, the CDR3 is TGTGCCAGCAGCTTGGACAGTTCAGTGAACACTGAAGCTTTCTTT. Protein sequence: CASSLDSSVNTEAFF.

The rearrangement uses TRBV5-4 and TRBJ2-2; TRBD1 agrees at 9 bases. This CDR3 has 16 residues. Germline-derived CDR1 and CDR2 are SGHNT and YYREEE (reference sequence). V trimming: 1 base; J trimming: 3 bases; junction bases outside the gene matches: 4. The CDR3 sequence is CASSLSRDRDTGELFF. The CDR3 DNA sequence: TGTGCCAGCAGCTTGTCTCGGGACAGGGACACCGGGGAGCTGTTTTTT.

The chain couples TRBV7-9 to TRBJ1-5; TRBD1 matches 7 bases. Germline lookup yields CDR1 SEHNR and CDR2 FQNEAQ (reference sequence). With 5 bases clipped from V and 6 bases from J, the junction kept 7 bases outside the gene matches. The CDR3 has 14 residues. The CDR3, as DNA: TGTGCCAGCAGCCCCCTGACAGGGAGTCAGCCCCAGCATTTT. It yields the protein CASSPLTGSQPQHF.

DNA for the CDR3: TGTGCCAGCAGTTTAGGGTACGTCAAAAACATTCAGTACTTC. Translating it yields CASSLGYVKNIQYF. The rearrangement uses TRBV28 and TRBJ2-4, with unresolved D. Per the germline V gene, CDR1 is MDHEN and CDR2 is SYDVKM. The length of the CDR3 is 14 residues. V gave up 2 bases and J gave up 3 bases, with 8 bases separating them.